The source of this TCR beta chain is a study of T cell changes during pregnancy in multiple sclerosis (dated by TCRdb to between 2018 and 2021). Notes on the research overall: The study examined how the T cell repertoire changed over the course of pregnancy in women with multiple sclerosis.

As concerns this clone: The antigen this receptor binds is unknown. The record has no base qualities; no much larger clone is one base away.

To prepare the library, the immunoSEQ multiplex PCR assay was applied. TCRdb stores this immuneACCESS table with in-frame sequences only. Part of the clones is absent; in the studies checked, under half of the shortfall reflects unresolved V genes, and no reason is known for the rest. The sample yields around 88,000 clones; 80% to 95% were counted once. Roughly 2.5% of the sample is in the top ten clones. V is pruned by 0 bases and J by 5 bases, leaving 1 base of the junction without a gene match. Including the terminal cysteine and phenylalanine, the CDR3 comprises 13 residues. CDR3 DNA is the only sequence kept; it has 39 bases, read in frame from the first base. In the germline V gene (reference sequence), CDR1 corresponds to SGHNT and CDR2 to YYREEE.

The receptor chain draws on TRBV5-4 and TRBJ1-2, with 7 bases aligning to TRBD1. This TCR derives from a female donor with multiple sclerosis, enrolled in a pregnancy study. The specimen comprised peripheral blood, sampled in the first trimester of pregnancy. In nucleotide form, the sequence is TGTGCCAGCAGCTTGGACAGGGGATATGGCTACACCTTC. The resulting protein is CASSLDRGYGYTF. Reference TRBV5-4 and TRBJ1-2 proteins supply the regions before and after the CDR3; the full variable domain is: ETGVTQSPTHLIKTRGQQVTLRCSSQSGHNTVSWYQQALGQGPQFIFQYYREEENGRGNFPPRFSGLQFPNYSSELNVNALELDDSALYLCASSLDRGYGYTFGSGTRLTVV.